Listed below are T cell receptor beta chains from one sample, sequenced in a study of blood T cell repertoires in COVID-19. TCRdb keeps only in-frame clones here, not all; method: immunoSEQ multiplex PCR. This table has over 250,000 clones, approximately 89% appearing once. The specimen was PBMCs or T cells enriched from blood (not recorded which). The receptors derive from a woman under 30 who had recovered from COVID-19. Each CDR3 is given with its conserved first and last residue. D genes are given only for firm matches. Clone sizes are given selectively: once, few, many, or a class where the clone is expanded.

>NA|TRBV7-9|NA|TRBJ1-6
TGTGCCAGCAGCTTCGGAGGGCCAGGCAATAATTCACCCCTCCACTTT
CASSFGGPGNNSPLHF
>TRBD2|TRBV3-1/TRBV3-2|NA|TRBJ2-7
TGTGCCAGCAGCCAGGGGCGGGGGAGCTCCTACGAGCAGTACTTC
CASSQGRGSSYEQYF
>NA|TRBV24-1|NA|TRBJ1-1
TGTGCCACCCGTGCCGAGATGAACACTGAAGCTTTCTTT
CATRAEMNTEAFF
>NA|TRBV4-1|once|TRBJ2-5
TGCGCCAGCAGCCAACTGACAGAAGTCCAAGAGACCCAGTACTTC
CASSQLTEVQETQYF
>TRBD2|TRBV10-3|few|TRBJ2-5
TGTGCCATCAGTGGCTTAGCGGGAGGGCAGGAGACCCAGTACTTC
CAISGLAGGQETQYF
>TRBD2|TRBV28|NA|TRBJ2-7
TGTGCCAGCAGTTTAGGCGGACTAGCGGGAGTTTCCTACGAGCAGTACTTC
CASSLGGLAGVSYEQYF
>NA|TRBV7-2|NA|TRBJ2-1
NA
CASSLNFGQGAIF
>TRBD1|TRBV15|NA|TRBJ1-5
TGTGCCACCAGCAGGGGACAGGGACGGGATCAGCCCCAGCATTTT
CATSRGQGRDQPQHF
>TRBD1|TRBV6-5|NA|TRBJ1-5
TGTGCCAGCACGGACAGGGGAAGCAATCAGCCCCAGCATTTT
CASTDRGSNQPQHF
>NA|TRBV6-5|NA|TRBJ1-2
TGTGCCATTGAAGGGGGCTATGGCTACACCTTC
CAIEGGYGYTF
>NA|TRBV19|NA|TRBJ1-5
TGTGCCAGTAGTATATTTCAGGGCCAGCCCCAGCATTTT
CASSIFQGQPQHF
>NA|TRBV4-3|NA|TRBJ2-4
TGCGCCAGCAGCCAAGATCTACGATCTGGAGCCAAAAACATTCAGTACTTC
CASSQDLRSGAKNIQYF
>NA|TRBV5-4|NA|TRBJ1-1
TGTGCCAGCAGCTTGGAGCCGGGGTCCCACATGAACACTGAAGCTTTCTTT
CASSLEPGSHMNTEAFF
>NA|TRBV29-1|many|TRBJ1-1
TGCAGCGCACCGGACCAGGGCACTGAAGCTTTCTTT
CSAPDQGTEAFF
>TRBD2|TRBV7-9|NA|TRBJ2-5
TGTGCCAGCAGCCAGACTAGCGGGCGGATTAGGGAGACCCAGTACTTC
CASSQTSGRIRETQYF
>TRBD1|TRBV30|NA|TRBJ1-5
TGTGCCTGGAACAGGGACAGGGCGAATAGCAATCAGCCCCAGCATTTT
CAWNRDRANSNQPQHF
>NA|TRBV28|NA|TRBJ1-1
TGTGCCAGCAGTAACCCAGGAACTGAAGCTTTCTTT
CASSNPGTEAFF
>NA|TRBV6-5|NA|TRBJ2-7
TGTGCCAGCAGGCGGGCCACTCCCTACGAGCAGTACTTC
CASRRATPYEQYF
>NA|TRBV27|NA|TRBJ1-5
TGTGCCAGCAGTCTGACGAGGGCTGGGAGCAATCAGCCCCAGCATTTT
CASSLTRAGSNQPQHF
>NA|TRBV28|NA|TRBJ2-1
TGTGCCAGCACAATACCACGGGAGAGCCCCTACAATGAGCAGTTCTTC
CASTIPRESPYNEQFF
>NA|TRBV11-2|NA|TRBJ2-1
TGTGCCAGCAGCTTAGATCTAGTTCCCCCCTCCTACAATGAGCAGTTCTTC
CASSLDLVPPSYNEQFF
>TRBD1|TRBV7-9|NA|TRBJ1-4
TGTGCCAGCAGCCCACCGGGACAGGGGAGGGAAAAACTGTTTTTT
CASSPPGQGREKLFF
>TRBD1|TRBV12-3/TRBV12-4|NA|TRBJ1-2
TGTGCCAGCAACACAGGGGGTCTATTAGGCTACACCTTC
CASNTGGLLGYTF
>TRBD1|TRBV19|NA|TRBJ1-2
TGTGCCAGTACCGGGACAGGGTTTGGCTACACCTTC
CASTGTGFGYTF
>NA|TRBV11-2|NA|TRBJ1-1
TGTGCCAGCAGCTTAGAGACGACAGGGAACACTGAAGCTTTCTTT
CASSLETTGNTEAFF
>NA|TRBV11-2|NA|TRBJ2-1
TGTGCCAGCAGTAACGGACTCAACCTCTACAATGAGCAGTTCTTC
CASSNGLNLYNEQFF
>NA|TRBV10-1|NA|TRBJ2-1
TGCGCCAGCAGCCCCGGGATAGGGGGTTCGGATGAGCAGTTCTTC
CASSPGIGGSDEQFF
>NA|TRBV4-1|once|TRBJ1-1
TGCGCCAGCAGTCGAACGGGGTACAAAGACACTGAAGCTTTCTTT
CASSRTGYKDTEAFF
>TRBD2|TRBV13|NA|TRBJ2-1
TGTGCCAGCAGCGTAGACCTATCTAGCGGGAGTTGGCACAATGAGCAGTTCTTC
CASSVDLSSGSWHNEQFF
>NA|TRBV5-1|NA|TRBJ2-3
TGCGCCAGCAGCTATGGACAGGGCGGGAGTGGTGGAGATACGCAGTATTTT
CASSYGQGGSGGDTQYF
>TRBD1|TRBV28|NA|TRBJ2-5
TGTGCCAGCAGTCCTCGGGACAGGGCTGGGGAGACCCAGTACTTC
CASSPRDRAGETQYF
>TRBD1|TRBV29-1|NA|TRBJ2-7
TGCAGCGTCACCGGACAGGGCTTGGAGCAGTACTTC
CSVTGQGLEQYF
>NA|TRBV2|NA|TRBJ1-2
TGTGCCAGCACCCCGGACAGTGAGGCCTCTGGCTACACCTTC
CASTPDSEASGYTF
>TRBD1|TRBV19|NA|TRBJ1-1
TGTGCCAGTGCATTCGGACAGGGCTTGAACACTGAAGCTTTCTTT
CASAFGQGLNTEAFF
>NA|TRBV2|NA|TRBJ2-1
TGTGCCAGCAGGAACACAGGGATCGGCTCCTACAATGAGCAGTTCTTC
CASRNTGIGSYNEQFF
>NA|TRBV23-1|NA|TRBJ2-4
TGCGCCAGCGAAGAAGACAACCGCAAAAACATTCAGTACTTC
CASEEDNRKNIQYF
>TRBD2|TRBV10-2|NA|TRBJ2-2
TGCGCCAGCAGGAGCGGGGGGGCCGGAACCGGGGAGCTGTTTTTT
CASRSGGAGTGELFF
>TRBD1|TRBV2|NA|TRBJ2-5
TGTGCCAGCAGATCGACAGGGGGAGAGACCCAGTACTTC
CASRSTGGETQYF
>TRBD2|TRBV19|NA|TRBJ2-1
TGTGCCAGTAGTCGATCTAGCGGTACTGGACACAATGAGCAGTTCTTC
CASSRSSGTGHNEQFF
>NA|TRBV7-9|NA|TRBJ2-3
TGTGCCAGCAGCTTATCTAGGCAGGGGCCCACAGATACGCAGTATTTT
CASSLSRQGPTDTQYF
>TRBD2|TRBV4-1|NA|TRBJ2-1
TGCGCCAGCAGCCAAGGGGGACTAGCGGGATGGGACAATGAGCAGTTCTTC
CASSQGGLAGWDNEQFF
>NA|TRBV11-2|NA|TRBJ1-5
TGTGCCAGCAGCTTAGAGGGGGGGCTCGGGAATCAGCCCCAGCATTTT
CASSLEGGLGNQPQHF
>NA|TRBV19|NA|TRBJ1-5
TGTGCCAGTATCCCTGGAGGGGGCAATCAGCCCCAGCATTTT
CASIPGGGNQPQHF
>TRBD1|TRBV19|NA|TRBJ2-1
TGTGCCAGTAGTCCTAAGGGGACAGCCTACAATGAGCAGTTCTTC
CASSPKGTAYNEQFF
>TRBD1|TRBV3-1/TRBV3-2|NA|TRBJ1-1
TGTGCCAGCAGCCAAGATCATGGGACAGAAATGAACACTGAAGCTTTCTTT
CASSQDHGTEMNTEAFF
>NA|TRBV19|NA|TRBJ1-1
TGTGCCAGTAGTCCTCTAAGGGGACACAGCGCTGAAGCTTTCTTT
CASSPLRGHSAEAFF
>TRBD1|TRBV5-4|NA|TRBJ2-2
TGTGCCAGCAGCCAGAACAGGGGAAACACCGGGGAGCTGTTTTTT
CASSQNRGNTGELFF
>NA|TRBV5-1|NA|TRBJ1-6
TGCGCCAGCAAATCGCAGGAGGATGAGGCCCTCCACTTT
CASKSQEDEALHF
>TRBD1|TRBV19|NA|TRBJ2-1
TGTGCCAGTATCACAAGGGACAGCTCCTACAATGAGCAGTTCTTC
CASITRDSSYNEQFF
>TRBD1|TRBV5-6|NA|TRBJ2-2
TGTGCCAGCAGCCCCGACAGGGGCCTCAAGAACACCGGGGAGCTGTTTTTT
CASSPDRGLKNTGELFF
>TRBD2|TRBV4-2|few|TRBJ2-7
TGTGCCAGCAGCCTCCCGGGACTAGGAGCTTTCTACGAGCAGTACTTC
CASSLPGLGAFYEQYF
>NA|TRBV9|NA|TRBJ1-4
TGTGCCAGCAGCGTAGCGGGGGATACGGAAAAACTGTTTTTT
CASSVAGDTEKLFF
>TRBD2|TRBV5-6|NA|TRBJ2-1
TGTGCCAGCAGCTTGTGGTGGTTGGCGGGGGACTCCTACAATGAGCAGTTCTTC
CASSLWWLAGDSYNEQFF
>NA|TRBV30|NA|TRBJ1-4
TGTGCCTGGAGTGTACAGGGAAGGGAAAAACTGTTTTTT
CAWSVQGREKLFF
>TRBD1|TRBV9|NA|TRBJ1-3
TGTGCCAGCAGCGTAGATCCCACAGGGGCCTCTGGAAACACCATATATTTT
CASSVDPTGASGNTIYF
>NA|TRBV11-3|once|TRBJ2-1
TGTGCCAGCAGCTTAGGGAGGTACAATGAGCAGTTCTTC
CASSLGRYNEQFF
>NA|TRBV5-1|NA|TRBJ1-1
TGCGCCAGCAGCTTGGGACAGGTAATACAGAACACTGAAGCTTTCTTT
CASSLGQVIQNTEAFF
>NA|TRBV12-2|NA|TRBJ2-1
TGTGCAAGTCGGGTACCCCCGGTACGGAGGGACAATGAGCAGTTCTTC
CASRVPPVRRDNEQFF
>TRBD2|TRBV7-9|NA|TRBJ2-1
TGTGCCAGCAGCTTAGGGCTAGCGGCCAATGAGCAGTTCTTC
CASSLGLAANEQFF